The 30 T cell receptor beta chains given below trace back to one sample, sequenced in a study of shared clonotypes between healthy human individuals. Method: immunoSEQ multiplex PCR; TCRdb's copy keeps in-frame clones and lacks some. The sample consists of hundreds of thousands of clones, over 90% of them appearing once. Selected positively for CCR7 and CD45RO-negative, naive CD8 cells excluded terminally differentiated effector memory CD45RA+ cells. Sequencing was performed on naive CD8+ T cells sorted from blood. The receptor set was obtained from a man between 25 and 39 years old in good health.

The chain has TRBV5-6 and TRBJ2-1; D ambiguous. The CDR3 extends over 16 amino acids. Germline V lookup: CDR1 SGHDT, CDR2 YYEEEE. Trimming shortened V by 0 bases and J by 3 bases, and 13 bases separated the two germline ends. In DNA form, the CDR3 reads TGTGCCAGCAGCTTGGTAGGGCTTGTTGACTACAATGAGCAGTTCTTC. Translated, it gives CASSLVGLVDYNEQFF.

The chain couples TRBV10-3 to TRBJ2-7; TRBD1 matches at 10 bases. Germline assignment: CDR1 ENHRY and CDR2 SYGVKD. The V and J ends lost 2 bases and 3 bases, in that order; junction bases with no gene match: 4. The CDR3 is 15 amino acids. This CDR3 reads CAISEGGQGNYEQYF. The CDR3 nucleotides are TGTGCCATCAGTGAGGGGGGACAGGGGAACTACGAGCAGTACTTC.

V usage is TRBV7-9 and J usage is TRBJ1-2; 7 bases agree with TRBD1. The length of the CDR3 is 17 residues. The germline gives CDR1 SEHNR, CDR2 FQNEAQ (reference sequence). V was pared by 1 base and J by 8 bases, with 16 bases of the junction left unmatched. The CDR3 region is CASSLGLGETGRSGYTF. The DNA of the CDR3 is TGTGCCAGCAGCTTAGGATTGGGAGAGACAGGGAGGTCGGGCTACACCTTC.

The chain is built from TRBV30 and TRBJ2-7; D possibly corresponds to TRBD1 (5 bases). CDR3 length equals 11 residues. V shed 5 bases and J shed 3 bases, with 8 bases lying between them. The germline V gene has CDR1 GTSNPN and CDR2 SVGIG (reference sequence). CDR3 nucleotides: TGTGCCTGGGGACACAACTACGAGCAGTACTTC. It codes for CAWGHNYEQYF.

The chain has TRBV7-7 and TRBJ2-7; 7 nucleotides align to TRBD2. CDR3 length equals 14 residues. Trimming took 5 bases from V and 3 from J; bases not matched to a gene: 7. The germline V gene encodes CDR1 SSHAT and CDR2 FNYEAQ (reference sequence). The CDR3 nucleotides are TGTGCCAGCAGCCATCACCGGGGGGACTACGAGCAGTACTTC. Its translation: CASSHHRGDYEQYF.

The chain uses TRBV5-5 and TRBJ2-7, with a weak D call TRBD2 (6 bases). With 5 bases removed from V and 2 bases from J, the gap between germline ends came to 11 bases. CDR1 is SGHKS and CDR2 is YYEKEE in the germline V gene (reference sequence). This CDR3 has 13 amino acids. CDR3 protein: CASSGGTAYEQYF. CDR3 bases: TGTGCCAGCAGTGGCGGGACGGCCTACGAGCAGTACTTC.

The chain combines TRBV4-1 with TRBJ2-7; tentative D call: TRBD2 (6 bases). This CDR3 spans 14 amino acids. CDR1 and CDR2 (germline): MGHRA, YSYEKL. Trimming removed 1 base at V and 3 bases at J, with 10 bases between. The CDR3 coding sequence is TGCGCCAGCAGCCAAGGACTAGTGGGCTACGAGCAGTACTTC. Translation: CASSQGLVGYEQYF.

The chain carries TRBV9 and TRBJ2-6; 8 bases fit TRBD1. Germline values: CDR1 SGDLS, CDR2 YYNGEE. V shed 3 bases, J shed 4 bases, and the junction held 6 bases outside the gene matches. The CDR3 contains 16 residues. The chain's CDR3 is CASSATTGEGANVLTF. CDR3 sequence (DNA): TGTGCCAGCAGCGCCACGACAGGGGAGGGGGCCAACGTCCTGACTTTC.

As regards this clone: This may stem from a read error, because a much larger clone lies one nucleotide away. The rearrangement uses TRBV27 and TRBJ2-7; D might be TRBD1 (5 bases). Trimming pared 1 base from V and 0 bases from J, leaving 10 bases between. The CDR3 extends over 15 amino acids. Germline CDR1 MNHEY, CDR2 SMNVEV (reference sequence). In nucleotides, the CDR3 is TGTGCCAGCAGTTTATTCCAGGACACCTCCTACGAGCAGTACTTC. Translation: CASSLFQDTSYEQYF.

The rearrangement joins TRBV13 to TRBJ2-3; D gene unclear. The length of the CDR3 is 14 residues. V lost 5 bases and J 0 bases, leaving 9 bases between the germline ends. Germline V lookup: CDR1 PRHDT, CDR2 FYEKMQ (reference sequence). In DNA, the CDR3 is TGTGCCAGCAGCCTCCCACCCAGCACAGATACGCAGTATTTT. It is translated as CASSLPPSTDTQYF.

The chain links TRBV7-9 to TRBJ1-3; D call uncertain. CDR3 length equals 14 residues. Per the germline V gene, CDR1 is SEHNR and CDR2 is FQNEAQ (reference sequence). Between the trimmed V and J ends, which lost 2 bases and 4 bases, there was a span of 9 bases. This chain's CDR3 is CASSLSLGGNTIYF. In DNA, the CDR3 is TGTGCCAGCAGCTTATCCCTCGGCGGAAACACCATATATTTT.

The genes are TRBV7-2 and TRBJ2-7; no reliable D call. The V gene lost 2 bases and the J gene lost 3 bases, with 17 bases spanning the gap. The CDR3 loop spans 16 amino acids. Germline CDR1 reads SGHTA; CDR2 reads FQGNSA. The CDR3 spells CASSLRSGPTIYEQYF. The CDR3 nucleotides are TGTGCCAGCAGCTTACGGTCGGGTCCGACAATCTACGAGCAGTACTTC.

The V call is TRBV13, the J call TRBJ2-4, with 8 bases matching TRBD1. The CDR3 length is 14 residues. V lost 2 bases and J lost 8; bases outside the gene matches: 5. Germline CDR1 is PRHDT and CDR2 is FYEKMQ (reference sequence). CDR3 DNA sequence: TGTGCCAGCAGCTTAACTCCGGGACAGGACATTCAGTACTTC. It is translated as CASSLTPGQDIQYF.

This chain joins TRBV19 and TRBJ2-3; TRBD2 agrees at 13 bases. The CDR3 extends over 18 amino acids. The germline V gene encodes CDR1 LNHDA and CDR2 SQIVND (reference sequence). V lost 1 base, J lost 2 bases, and 6 bases stayed unmatched. The CDR3 nucleotides read TGTGCCAGTAGTATAGCTGGGACTAGCGGGGCTACCACAGATACGCAGTATTTT. Translated: CASSIAGTSGATTDTQYF.

The rearrangement uses TRBV27 and TRBJ1-1; D may be TRBD1 (5 bases). The CDR3 consists of 13 residues. Germline values: CDR1 MNHEY, CDR2 SMNVEV (reference sequence). The V and J ends lost 8 bases and 1 base respectively, with 11 bases between them. CDR3 DNA: TGTGCCAGCGGTACCCAGGGGAACACTGAAGCTTTCTTT. It specifies CASGTQGNTEAFF.

The rearrangement uses TRBV5-1 and TRBJ2-3; D might be TRBD2 (5 bases). Germline-derived CDR1 and CDR2 are SGHRS and YFSETQ. The CDR3 totals 14 residues. V shed 1 base and J shed 6 bases, with 12 bases lying between them. CDR3 coding DNA: TGCGCCAGCAGCTTGAGCACGGGGTTGGATACGCAGTATTTT. Translation gives CASSLSTGLDTQYF.

Of note for this clone: The sample carries other DNA sequences with the same CDR3. The chain has TRBV27 and TRBJ2-3; D uncertain. Trimming took off 1 base at V and 0 bases at J, with 5 bases between the two ends. The CDR3 loop spans 14 amino acids. CDR1 is MNHEY, CDR2 SMNVEV, per germline (reference sequence). The CDR3 DNA follows: TGTGCCAGCAGTTTATTGGATAGCACAGATACGCAGTATTTT. Amino acid sequence: CASSLLDSTDTQYF.

J is TRBJ2-7 and V is TRBV7-9, with D unclear. Germline loops: CDR1 SEHNR, CDR2 FQNEAQ (reference sequence). This CDR3 spans 14 amino acids. The V and J ends lost 3 bases and 2 bases respectively, with 11 bases between them. Here the CDR3 DNA reads TGTGCCAGCAGCTTGGGCCTCACCCCCTACGAGCAGTACTTC. It translates to CASSLGLTPYEQYF.

This rearrangement joins TRBV4-1 to TRBJ2-2; D is unresolved. V was shortened by 3 bases and J by 7 bases, with 9 bases between the two germline ends. The CDR3 runs 13 residues. CDR1 MGHRA and CDR2 YSYEKL come from the germline V gene. CDR3 bases: TGCGCCAGCAGCCAGGTTGGGGACGGGGAGCTGTTTTTT. Amino acid sequence: CASSQVGDGELFF.

V is TRBV27 and J is TRBJ2-1; TRBD1 matches at 9 bases. With 3 bases clipped from V and 3 bases from J, the junction kept 6 bases outside the gene matches. CDR3 length: 16 amino acids. Germline V CDR1 and CDR2: MNHEY, SMNVEV (reference sequence). The DNA of the CDR3 is TGTGCCAGCAGTTTTACCGGGACAGGGCGCTACAATGAGCAGTTCTTC. This sequence encodes CASSFTGTGRYNEQFF.

The chain employs TRBV4-1 and TRBJ2-2; D may be TRBD2 (6 bases). Trimming removed 0 bases from V and 6 bases from J, with 14 bases in between. CDR1 and CDR2 (germline): MGHRA, YSYEKL. This CDR3 has 16 amino acids. DNA for the CDR3: TGCGCCAGCAGCCAAGAGACCGGGACTCCTGCCGGGGAGCTGTTTTTT. Translating it yields CASSQETGTPAGELFF.

This sequence joins TRBV7-9 and TRBJ1-2, with a tentative D call TRBD1 (6 bases). The germline V gene encodes CDR1 SEHNR and CDR2 FQNEAQ (reference sequence). The CDR3 spans 19 residues. V was clipped by 1 base and J by 2 bases, with 23 bases between them. CDR3: CASSLGPASILQGNYGYTF. Written as DNA, the CDR3 is TGTGCCAGCAGCTTAGGACCAGCCTCTATCTTACAGGGAAACTATGGCTACACCTTC.

The rearrangement uses TRBV5-4 and TRBJ2-1, with 16 bases identical to TRBD2. The V gene's germline CDR1 is SGHNT and CDR2 YYREEE (reference sequence). V trimming: 4 bases; J trimming: 8 bases; junction bases outside the gene matches: 12. This CDR3 contains 18 residues. Here the CDR3 DNA reads TGTGCCAGCAGCGAAGCGGGACTAGCGGGAGGGTTTTGGGATGAGCAGTTCTTC. This codes for CASSEAGLAGGFWDEQFF.

The chain combines TRBV5-1 with TRBJ2-1, with 7 positions matching TRBD2. The length of the CDR3 is 15 residues. V gave up 4 bases and J gave up 0 bases; unmatched junction bases: 4. CDR1 is SGHRS and CDR2 is YFSETQ in the germline V gene. The CDR3 bases are TGCGCCAGCAGCCCCGGCGGGAGCTCCTACAATGAGCAGTTCTTC. Amino acid sequence: CASSPGGSSYNEQFF. The variable domain in full, with the rest retrieved from reference TRBV5-1 and TRBJ2-1, is KAGVTQTPRYLIKTRGQQVTLSCSPISGHRSVSWYQQTPGQGLQFLFEYFSETQRNKGNFPGRFSGRQFSNSRSEMNVSTLELGDSALYLCASSPGGSSYNEQFFGPGTRLTVL.

V gene TRBV7-2 combines with J gene TRBJ1-2; no definite D call. The CDR3 loop spans 14 amino acids. Trimming shortened V by 3 bases and J by 1 base, and 9 bases separated the two germline ends. Germline V gene lookup returns CDR1 SGHTA and CDR2 FQGNSA. CDR3 nucleotide sequence: TGTGCCAGCAGCTTCGGCAGGAATAACTATGGCTACACCTTC. It specifies CASSFGRNNYGYTF.

The DNA of the CDR3 is TGTGCCAGCAGCGTAGGGCCCTCTAGGGAGCAGTACTTC. It translates to CASSVGPSREQYF. The chain employs TRBV9 and TRBJ2-7; D is unclear. Germline-derived CDR1 and CDR2 are SGDLS and YYNGEE. This CDR3 is 13 amino acids long. Trimming removed 0 bases at V and 7 bases at J, with 11 bases between. The complete variable domain, with remaining parts taken from reference TRBV9 and TRBJ2-7, reads DSGVTQTPKHLITATGQRVTLRCSPRSGDLSVYWYQQSLDQGLQFLIQYYNGEERAKGNILERFSAQQFPDLHSELNLSSLELGDSALYFCASSVGPSREQYFGPGTRLTVT.

This rearrangement joins TRBV18 to TRBJ2-1; D might be TRBD1 or TRBD2, each matching 7 bases. CDR1 is KGHSH and CDR2 is LQKENI in the germline V gene. This CDR3 comprises 16 residues. Trimming cost V 3 bases and J 4 bases, with 16 bases left between them. In nucleotides, the CDR3 is TGTGCCAGCTCACCTTCAGGGGGGGTTTCTTACAATGAGCAGTTCTTC. As protein: CASSPSGGVSYNEQFF.

The V and J genes are TRBV29-1 and TRBJ1-1; the D is unclear. CDR3 length: 11 amino acids. V was shortened by 1 base and J by 5 bases, with 5 bases between the two germline ends. Germline assignment: CDR1 SQVTM and CDR2 ANQGSEA. The CDR3 DNA is TGCAGCGTTGAAGGGTTAACTGAAGCTTTCTTT. This translates into CSVEGLTEAFF.

The rearrangement links TRBV5-1 to TRBJ2-7; no definite D call. This CDR3 contains 10 residues. Trimming took off 6 bases at V and 2 bases at J, with 3 bases between the two ends. Germline V lookup: CDR1 SGHRS, CDR2 YFSETQ. The CDR3 is CASTTYEQYF. CDR3 DNA sequence: TGCGCCAGCACAACCTACGAGCAGTACTTC. Full variable domain (remainder filled in from reference TRBV5-1 and TRBJ2-7): KAGVTQTPRYLIKTRGQQVTLSCSPISGHRSVSWYQQTPGQGLQFLFEYFSETQRNKGNFPGRFSGRQFSNSRSEMNVSTLELGDSALYLCASTTYEQYFGPGTRLTVT.

Regarding this clone: This CDR3 is also generated by other DNA sequences in the sample. V usage is TRBV7-6 and J usage is TRBJ2-2; 8 bases align to TRBD1. There are 14 residues in the CDR3. Trimming at V came to 5 bases and at J to 5 bases, leaving 4 bases not matched to a gene. Germline values: CDR1 SGHVS, CDR2 FNYEAQ. The DNA of the CDR3 is TGTGCCAGCAGCCTCACAGGGGGGACCGGGGAGCTGTTTTTT. It yields the protein CASSLTGGTGELFF.